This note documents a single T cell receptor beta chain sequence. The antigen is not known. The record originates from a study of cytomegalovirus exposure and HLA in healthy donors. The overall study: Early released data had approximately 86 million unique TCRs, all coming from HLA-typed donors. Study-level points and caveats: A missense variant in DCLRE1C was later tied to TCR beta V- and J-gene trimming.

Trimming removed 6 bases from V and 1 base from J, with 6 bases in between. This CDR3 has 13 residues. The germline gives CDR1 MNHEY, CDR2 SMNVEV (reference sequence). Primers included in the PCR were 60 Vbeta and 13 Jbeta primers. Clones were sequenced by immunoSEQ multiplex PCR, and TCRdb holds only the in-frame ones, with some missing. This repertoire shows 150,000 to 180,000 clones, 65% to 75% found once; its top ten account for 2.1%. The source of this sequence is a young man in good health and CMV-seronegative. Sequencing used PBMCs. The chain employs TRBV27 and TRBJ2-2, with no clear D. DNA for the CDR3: TGTGCCAGCAGGGTCAGGAACACCGGGGAGCTGTTTTTT. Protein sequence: CASRVRNTGELFF.